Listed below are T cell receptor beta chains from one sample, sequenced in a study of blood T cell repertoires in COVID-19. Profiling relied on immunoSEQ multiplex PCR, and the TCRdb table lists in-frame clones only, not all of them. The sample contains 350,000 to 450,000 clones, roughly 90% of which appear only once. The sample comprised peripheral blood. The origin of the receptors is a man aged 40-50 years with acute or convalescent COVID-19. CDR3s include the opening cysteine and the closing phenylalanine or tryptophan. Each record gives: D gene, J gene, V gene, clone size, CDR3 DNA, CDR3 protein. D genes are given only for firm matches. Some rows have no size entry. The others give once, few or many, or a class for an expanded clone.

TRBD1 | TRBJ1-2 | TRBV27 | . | TGTGCCAGCAGTTTTCGCTTTGACAGGGGATTCTATGGCTACACCTTC | CASSFRFDRGFYGYTF
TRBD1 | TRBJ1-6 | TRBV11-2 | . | TGTGCCAGCAGCTGGACGGGACAGAATAATTCACCCCTCCACTTT | CASSWTGQNNSPLHF
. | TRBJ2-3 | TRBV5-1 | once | TGCGCCAGCAGCTTTCGCGTTAGCACAGATACGCAGTATTTT | CASSFRVSTDTQYF
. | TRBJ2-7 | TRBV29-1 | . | TGCAGCGTTGACAGGGAAGGATCCTACGAGCAGTACTTC | CSVDREGSYEQYF
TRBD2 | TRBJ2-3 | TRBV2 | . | TGTGCCAGCGGGGGGTACCGGGACTATCATACGCAGTATTTT | CASGGYRDYHTQYF
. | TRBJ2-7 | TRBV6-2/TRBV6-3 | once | TGTGCCAGCAGTTCGAGAAAGTCCTACGAGCAGTACTTC | CASSSRKSYEQYF
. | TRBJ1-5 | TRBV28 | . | TGTGCCAGCAGTTTATGGCAGGGGAGACAGCCCCAGCATTTT | CASSLWQGRQPQHF
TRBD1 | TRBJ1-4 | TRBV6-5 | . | TGTGCCAGCACCAGGGGGCTGGCTAATGAAAAACTGTTTTTT | CASTRGLANEKLFF
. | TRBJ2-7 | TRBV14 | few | TGTGCCAGCAGCCAATCCTGGGGACTCCACGAGCAGTACTTC | CASSQSWGLHEQYF
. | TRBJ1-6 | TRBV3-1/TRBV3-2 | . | TGTGCCAGCAGCCAAGGGTGGGGCAGCTTATATTCACCCCTCCACTTT | CASSQGWGSLYSPLHF
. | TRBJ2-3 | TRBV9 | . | TGTGCCAGCAGCGCCGGCTTAGGGGGGGGCACAGATACGCAGTATTTT | CASSAGLGGGTDTQYF
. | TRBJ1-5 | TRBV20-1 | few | TGCAGTGCTAGTAAGAACAGGGACCAGCCCCAGCATTTT | CSASKNRDQPQHF
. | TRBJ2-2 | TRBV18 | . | TGTGCCAGCTCCCCGCAGGGCACACTAAACACCGGGGAGCTGTTTTTT | CASSPQGTLNTGELFF
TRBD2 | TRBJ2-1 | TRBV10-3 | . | TGTGCCATCAATAGCGGGGGGGCCTACAATGAGCAGTTCTTC | CAINSGGAYNEQFF
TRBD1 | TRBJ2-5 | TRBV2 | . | TGTGCCAGCAGTCTAGGACAGGCGGAAACCCAAGAGACCCAGTACTTC | CASSLGQAETQETQYF
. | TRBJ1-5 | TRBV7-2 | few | TGTGCCAGCAGCCCGAACGGGGGGGGCGGGCAGCCCCAGCATTTT | CASSPNGGGGQPQHF
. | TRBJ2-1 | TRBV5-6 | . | TGTGCCAGTTGCCCTGGGGGGTTCCCCTACAATGAGCAGTTCTTC | CASCPGGFPYNEQFF
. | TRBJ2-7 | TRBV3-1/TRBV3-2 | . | TGTGCCAGCAGCCACCTACCAGGGGCGGATGAGCAGTACTTC | CASSHLPGADEQYF
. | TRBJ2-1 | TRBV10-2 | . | TGCGCCAGCAGTGATTTGGCCTCGGGGAGTCGGGAGCAGTTCTTC | CASSDLASGSREQFF
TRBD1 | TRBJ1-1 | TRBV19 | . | TGTGCCAGTAGTTCCCCAACCGGGACAGGGGGCTTACGCATCACTGAAGCTTTCTTT | CASSSPTGTGGLRITEAFF
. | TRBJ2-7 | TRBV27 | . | TGTGCCAGCAGTTTAAGTTTCAGGGCAAACGAGCAGTACTTC | CASSLSFRANEQYF
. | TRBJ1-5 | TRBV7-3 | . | TGTGCCAGCAGCCCGAGCAATCAGCCCCAGCATTTT | CASSPSNQPQHF
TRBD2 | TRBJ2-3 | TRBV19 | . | TGTGCCAGTAGCGGACTAGTACACACAGATACGCAGTATTTT | CASSGLVHTDTQYF
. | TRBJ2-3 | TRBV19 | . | TGTGCCAGTAGGAAACGGGAGAGCACAGATACGCAGTATTTT | CASRKRESTDTQYF
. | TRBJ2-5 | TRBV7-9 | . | TGTGCCAGCAGCTTTGTAGCGAAAGAGACCCAGTACTTC | CASSFVAKETQYF
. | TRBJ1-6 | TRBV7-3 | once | TGTGCCAGCAGCTTTTCGTTGAGTTCACCCCTCCACTTT | CASSFSLSSPLHF
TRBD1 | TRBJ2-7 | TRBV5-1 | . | TGCGCCAGCAGCGCAGGGACAGCCTACGAGCAGTACTTC | CASSAGTAYEQYF
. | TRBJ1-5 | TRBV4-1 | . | TGCGCCAGCAGCCAAGAAATAGTTATCTTATCGGGGAGCAATCAGCCCCAGCATTTT | CASSQEIVILSGSNQPQHF
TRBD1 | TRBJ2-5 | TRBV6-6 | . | TGTGCCAGCAGACCGACCATAGGGACAGCTGAAGAGACCCAGTACTTC | CASRPTIGTAEETQYF
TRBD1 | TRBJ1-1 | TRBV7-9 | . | TGTGCCAGCAGCTCACCGGGACAGGGTGTGAAAGCTTTCTTT | CASSSPGQGVKAFF
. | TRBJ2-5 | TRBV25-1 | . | TGTGCCAGCAGTGAAGTCGGGACTTATGATGAGACCCAGTACTTC | CASSEVGTYDETQYF
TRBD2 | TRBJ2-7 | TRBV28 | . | TGTGCCAGCACCCTTGAGACTAGCGGGGTTAGCGAGCAGTACTTC | CASTLETSGVSEQYF
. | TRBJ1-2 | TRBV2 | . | TGTGCCAGCAGTTGGACTGTTTTTACCTTC | CASSWTVFTF
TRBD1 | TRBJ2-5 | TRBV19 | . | TGTGCCAGTAGTCTCTCAGGGGGACAGGGAGTGTCCTGGGAGACCCAGTACTTC | CASSLSGGQGVSWETQYF
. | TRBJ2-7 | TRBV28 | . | TGTGCCAGCAGTTTAAGCACAGGGAGCTCCTACGAGCAGTACTTC | CASSLSTGSSYEQYF
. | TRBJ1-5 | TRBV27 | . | TGTGCCAGTTCTGTTTTCGGGGGGGCGCCCCAGCATTTT | CASSVFGGAPQHF
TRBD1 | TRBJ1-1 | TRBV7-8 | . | TGTGCCAGCAGCTCCTTAACAGGGGGGACGGCTGAAGCTTTCTTT | CASSSLTGGTAEAFF
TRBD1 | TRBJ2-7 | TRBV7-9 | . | TGTGCCAGCAGCTTAGTCCAGGGGGCTCTTGAGCAGTACTTC | CASSLVQGALEQYF
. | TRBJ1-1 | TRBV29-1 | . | TGCAGCGTCCCCCCCAGGGTTTCGGGTTCCACTGAAGCTTTCTTT | CSVPPRVSGSTEAFF
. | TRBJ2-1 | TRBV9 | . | TGTGCCAGCAGCGCGAGCTCCTACAATGAGCAGTTCTTC | CASSASSYNEQFF
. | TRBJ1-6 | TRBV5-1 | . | TGCGCCAGCAGCTTGGCGCCGGGGAGCTCCTATAATTCACCCCTCCACTTT | CASSLAPGSSYNSPLHF
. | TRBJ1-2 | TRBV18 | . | TGTGCCAGCTCACCTGTGACGCCCGGGAGCCGAGGGGGCTACACCTTC | CASSPVTPGSRGGYTF
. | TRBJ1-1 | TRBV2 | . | TGTGCCAGCAGGGGGGGAGGCACTGAAGCTTTCTTT | CASRGGGTEAFF
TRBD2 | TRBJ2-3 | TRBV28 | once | TGTGCCAGCAGCTCCGACGCGGGGAAGGGAGCTAGCGGGCCCCGAGATACGCAGTATTTT | CASSSDAGKGASGPRDTQYF